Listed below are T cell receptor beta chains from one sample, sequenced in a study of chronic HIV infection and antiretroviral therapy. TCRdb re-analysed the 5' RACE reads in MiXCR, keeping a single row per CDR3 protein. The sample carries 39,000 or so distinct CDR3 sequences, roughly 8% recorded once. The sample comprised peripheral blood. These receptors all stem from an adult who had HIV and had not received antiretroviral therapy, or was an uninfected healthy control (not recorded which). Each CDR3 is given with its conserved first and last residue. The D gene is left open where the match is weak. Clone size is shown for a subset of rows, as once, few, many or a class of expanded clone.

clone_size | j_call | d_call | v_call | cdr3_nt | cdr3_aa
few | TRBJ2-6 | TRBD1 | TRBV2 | TGTGCCAGCAGCGGACAGGGAATCTCTGGGGCCAACGTCCTGACTTTC | CASSGQGISGANVLTF
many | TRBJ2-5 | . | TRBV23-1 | TGCGCCAGCAGTCAATCGATGGAGTACCAAGAGACCCAGTACTTC | CASSQSMEYQETQYF
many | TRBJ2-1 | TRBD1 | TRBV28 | TGTGCCAGCAGTTTAACGCAGGGGGCCATAATACATGAGCAGTTCTTC | CASSLTQGAIIHEQFF
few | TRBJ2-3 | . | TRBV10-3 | TGTGCCATCAGTGAGGCAATCGGGGGCTCAGATACGCAGTATTTT | CAISEAIGGSDTQYF
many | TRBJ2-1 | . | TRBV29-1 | TGCAGCGTTGAGTCGGGAGCAGTTTACAATGAGCAGTTCTTC | CSVESGAVYNEQFF
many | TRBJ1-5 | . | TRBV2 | TGTGCCAGCAGGCTCCAGGGAACGGGCAATCAGCCCCAGCATTTT | CASRLQGTGNQPQHF
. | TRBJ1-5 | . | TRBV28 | TGTGCCAGCAGTTTATCGGTTGGCCATCAGCCCCAGCATTTT | CASSLSVGHQPQHF
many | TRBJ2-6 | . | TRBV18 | TGTGCCAGCTCACAGGACTCTGGGGCCAACGTCCTGACTTTC | CASSQDSGANVLTF
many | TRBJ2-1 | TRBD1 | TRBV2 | TGTGCCAGCAGTGGGGACAGGGTTTACAATGAGCAGTTCTTC | CASSGDRVYNEQFF
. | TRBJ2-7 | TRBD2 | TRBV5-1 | TGCGCCAGCAGCTTGGATATTTTAGCGGGAGGTTCCGAGCAGTACTTC | CASSLDILAGGSEQYF
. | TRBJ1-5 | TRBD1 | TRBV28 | TGTGCCAGCAGTTTCCTTACCGCAGGGGGGCGGGTTGGTCAGCCCCAGCATTTT | CASSFLTAGGRVGQPQHF
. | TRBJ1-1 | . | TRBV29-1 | TGCAGCGTAAGAGGAAGGATGAACACTGAAGCTTTCTTT | CSVRGRMNTEAFF
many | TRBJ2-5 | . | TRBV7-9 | TGTGCCAGCAGCCCAATAAACATGGACCGACAACGGGAGACCCAGTACTTC | CASSPINMDRQRETQYF
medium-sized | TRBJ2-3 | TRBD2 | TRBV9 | TGTGCCAGCAGCGTTGGGCTAGCGGGAGATACGCAGTATTTT | CASSVGLAGDTQYF
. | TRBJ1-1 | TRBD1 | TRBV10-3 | TGTGCCATCACCGGGACAGGGGCTCAGTCTGAAGCTTTCTTT | CAITGTGAQSEAFF
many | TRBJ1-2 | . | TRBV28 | TGTGCCAGCCTGGGCGGGGCGCTGAACTATGGCTACACCTTC | CASLGGALNYGYTF
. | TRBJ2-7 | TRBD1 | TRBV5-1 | TGCGCCAGCAGCTTGGTTGACAGGGGGATCGACGAGCAGTACTTC | CASSLVDRGIDEQYF
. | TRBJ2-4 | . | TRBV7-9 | TGTGCCAGCAGCCCCGGGGTTGTCGCCAAAAACATTCAGTACTTC | CASSPGVVAKNIQYF
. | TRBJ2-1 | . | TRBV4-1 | TGCGCCAGCAGCCAAGATCCGGGGACGCTTGTATTC | CASSQDPGTLVF
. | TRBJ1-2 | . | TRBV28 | TGTGCCAGCGGTCCACTTAGACACTATGGCTACACCTTC | CASGPLRHYGYTF
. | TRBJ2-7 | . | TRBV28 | TGTGCCAGCAGTGATAAACAGGGTTTATCCTACGAGCAGTACTTC | CASSDKQGLSYEQYF
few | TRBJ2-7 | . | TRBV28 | TGTGCCAGCAGTGATACCGGGCCGCCGGAGCAGTACTTC | CASSDTGPPEQYF
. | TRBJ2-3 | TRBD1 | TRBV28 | TGTGCCAGCAGTTCAGGGGGAGCTAGCACAGATACGCAGTATTTT | CASSSGGASTDTQYF
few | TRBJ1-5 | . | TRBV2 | TGTGCCAGCAGTGACAGCAATCAGCCCCAGCATTTT | CASSDSNQPQHF
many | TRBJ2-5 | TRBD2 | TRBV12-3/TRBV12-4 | TGTGCCAGCAGTCCTGGGACTAGCGAGACCCAGTACTTC | CASSPGTSETQYF
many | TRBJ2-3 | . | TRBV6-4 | TGTGCCAGCAGTGACTCGACATCTGGACATAGTAAAAGAGATACGCAGTATTTT | CASSDSTSGHSKRDTQYF
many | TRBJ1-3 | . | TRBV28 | TGTGCCAGCAGTCACCGGGCCGCCACCATATATTTT | CASSHRAATIYF